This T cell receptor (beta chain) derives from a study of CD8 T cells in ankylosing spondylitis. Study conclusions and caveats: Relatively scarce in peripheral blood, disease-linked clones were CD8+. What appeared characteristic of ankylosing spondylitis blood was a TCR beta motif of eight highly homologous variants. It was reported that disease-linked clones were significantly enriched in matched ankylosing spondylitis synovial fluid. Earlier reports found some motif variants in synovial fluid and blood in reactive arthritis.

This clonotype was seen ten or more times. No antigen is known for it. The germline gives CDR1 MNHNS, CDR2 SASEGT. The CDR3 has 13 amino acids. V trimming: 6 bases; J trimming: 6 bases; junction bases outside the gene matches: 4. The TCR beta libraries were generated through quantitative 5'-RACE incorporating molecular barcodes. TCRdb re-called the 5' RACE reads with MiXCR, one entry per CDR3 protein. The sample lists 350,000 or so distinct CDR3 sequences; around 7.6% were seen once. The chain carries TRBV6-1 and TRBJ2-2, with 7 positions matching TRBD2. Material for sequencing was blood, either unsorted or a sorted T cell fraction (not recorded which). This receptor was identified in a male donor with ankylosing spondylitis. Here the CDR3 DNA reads TGTGCCAGCAGGACTAGCTTCCCCGGGGAGCTGTTTTTT. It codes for CASRTSFPGELFF.